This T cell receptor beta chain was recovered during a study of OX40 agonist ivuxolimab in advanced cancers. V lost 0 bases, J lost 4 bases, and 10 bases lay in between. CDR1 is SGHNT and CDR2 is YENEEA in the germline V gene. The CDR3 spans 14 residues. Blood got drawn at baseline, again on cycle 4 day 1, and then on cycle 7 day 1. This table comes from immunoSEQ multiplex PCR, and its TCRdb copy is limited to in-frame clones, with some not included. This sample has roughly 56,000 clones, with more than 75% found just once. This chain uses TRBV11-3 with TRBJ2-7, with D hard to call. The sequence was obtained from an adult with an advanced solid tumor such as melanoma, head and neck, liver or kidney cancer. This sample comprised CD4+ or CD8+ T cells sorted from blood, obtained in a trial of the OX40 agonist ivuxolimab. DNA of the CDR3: TGTGCCAGCAGCTTAGAGGCCGTTTCTTACGAGCAGTACTTC. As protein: CASSLEAVSYEQYF.